This T cell receptor (beta chain) was sequenced in a study of shared T cell receptors in the human thymus. Sequencing used immunoSEQ multiplex PCR; TCRdb keeps in-frame clones, though not all of them. Here the sample spans 630,000 or so clones, about 87% being singletons. Germline loops: CDR1 MDHEN, CDR2 SYDVKM. The CDR3 spans 14 residues. V lost 7 bases and J 11 bases, leaving 21 bases between the germline ends. The sample also formed part of further work on human thymus T cells. That source reports: Corrective heart surgery yielded the resections from which the thymus tissue came.

The chain is built from TRBV28 and TRBJ1-5, with D possibly being TRBD1 (6 bases). Sequenced material: thymocytes. The TCR sequence derives from a boy younger than two with a congenital heart defect. The CDR3 DNA reads TGTGCCAGCACCCTGGGGACACACGGTACGGCCCAGCATTTT. Amino acids: CASTLGTHGTAQHF.